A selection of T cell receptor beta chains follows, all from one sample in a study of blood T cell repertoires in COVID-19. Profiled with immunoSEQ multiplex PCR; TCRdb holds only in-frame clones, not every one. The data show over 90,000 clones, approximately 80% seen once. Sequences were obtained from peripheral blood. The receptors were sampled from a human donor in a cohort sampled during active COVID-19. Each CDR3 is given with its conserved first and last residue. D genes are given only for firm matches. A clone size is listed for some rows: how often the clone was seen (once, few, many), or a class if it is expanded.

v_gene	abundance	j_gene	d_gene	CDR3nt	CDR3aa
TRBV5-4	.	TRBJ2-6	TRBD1	TGTGCCAGCAGCTTGGGTGGGACAGGCTCTGGGGCCAACGTCCTGACTTTC	CASSLGGTGSGANVLTF
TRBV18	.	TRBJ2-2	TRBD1	TGTGCCAGCTCACCCGGGACAGGGAACACCGGGGAGCTGTTTTTT	CASSPGTGNTGELFF
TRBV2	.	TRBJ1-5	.	TGTGCCAGCAGTTATACCGGGACATCTTATAGCAATCAGCCCCAGCATTTT	CASSYTGTSYSNQPQHF
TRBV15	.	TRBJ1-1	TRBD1	TGTGCCACCAGCAGACGTACCGGGACAGGGAACACTGAAGCTTTCTTT	CATSRRTGTGNTEAFF
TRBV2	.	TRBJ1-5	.	TGTGCCAGCAGCTACAGCGGGCAGGTTTTAATCAGGGCCCAGCATTTT	CASSYSGQVLIRAQHF
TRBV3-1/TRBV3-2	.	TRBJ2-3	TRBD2	TGTGCCAGCAGCCCCCGCGGACTAGCGGGGGGGCCGCGTGATACGCAGTATTTT	CASSPRGLAGGPRDTQYF
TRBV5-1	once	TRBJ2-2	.	TGCGCCAGCAGCCGAGCAATACAGGGTTGGACCGGGGAGCTGTTTTTT	CASSRAIQGWTGELFF
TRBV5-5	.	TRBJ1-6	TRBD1	TGTGCCAGCAGCTTGGAAGGGCAGGGGGCTAGCTATTCACCCCTCCACTTT	CASSLEGQGASYSPLHF
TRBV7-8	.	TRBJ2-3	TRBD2	TGTGCCAGCAGCTTAGGGGGGGGACGGGGCACAGATACGCAGTATTTT	CASSLGGGRGTDTQYF
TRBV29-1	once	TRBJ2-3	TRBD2	TGCAGCGTTGGAGGGACTAGTGACACGCAGTATTTT	CSVGGTSDTQYF
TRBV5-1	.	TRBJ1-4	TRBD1	TGCGCCAGCGGCACGGGACAGGGGCGTGAAAAACTGTTTTTT	CASGTGQGREKLFF
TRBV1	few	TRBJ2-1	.	TGCACCAGCAGGGCGGGGGGGAGCTCCTACAATGAGCAGTTCTTC	CTSRAGGSSYNEQFF
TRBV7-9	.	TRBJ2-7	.	TGTGCCAGCAGCTCGGGTACTAGAGCGCAGTACTTC	CASSSGTRAQYF
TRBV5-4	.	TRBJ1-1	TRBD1	TGTGCCAGCAGCGGTGGCGGACAGGGAGAAAGTACTGAAGCTTTCTTT	CASSGGGQGESTEAFF
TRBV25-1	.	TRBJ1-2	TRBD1	TGTGCCAGCAGCCTGACAGGGAGGCCTGAGGGTGGCTACACCTTC	CASSLTGRPEGGYTF
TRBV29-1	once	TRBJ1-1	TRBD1	TGCAGCGTTGAGGGGGGGACAGGGAGGACTGAAGCTTTCTTT	CSVEGGTGRTEAFF
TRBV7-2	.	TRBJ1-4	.	TGTGCCAGCAGCTGGGGGGGGAGGCTTAATGAAAAACTGTTTTTT	CASSWGGRLNEKLFF
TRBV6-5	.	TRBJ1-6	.	TGTGCCAGCAGTTTGCGGGAAGGGCGTACGGCCCTCCACTTT	CASSLREGRTALHF
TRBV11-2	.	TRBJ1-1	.	TGTGCCAGCAGCACATCGGGAGTAGCTTTCTTT	CASSTSGVAFF
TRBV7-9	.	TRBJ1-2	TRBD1	TGTGCCAGCAGAGAGACAGGGGAAGGGGGCTACACCTTC	CASRETGEGGYTF
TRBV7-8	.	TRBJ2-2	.	TGTGCCAGCAGCCACGTTGGGGGGAAGAACACCGGGGAGCTGTTTTTT	CASSHVGGKNTGELFF
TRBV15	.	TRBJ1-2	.	TGTGCCACCAGCAGAGATCGGTTAGGCTACACCTTC	CATSRDRLGYTF
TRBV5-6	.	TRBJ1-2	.	TGTGCCAGCAGCAAGGACAGTTCCTATGGCTACACCTTC	CASSKDSSYGYTF
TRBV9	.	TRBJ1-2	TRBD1	TGTGCCAGCAGCGTAGGCGGACAGGGGGCTAGTGGCTACACCTTC	CASSVGGQGASGYTF